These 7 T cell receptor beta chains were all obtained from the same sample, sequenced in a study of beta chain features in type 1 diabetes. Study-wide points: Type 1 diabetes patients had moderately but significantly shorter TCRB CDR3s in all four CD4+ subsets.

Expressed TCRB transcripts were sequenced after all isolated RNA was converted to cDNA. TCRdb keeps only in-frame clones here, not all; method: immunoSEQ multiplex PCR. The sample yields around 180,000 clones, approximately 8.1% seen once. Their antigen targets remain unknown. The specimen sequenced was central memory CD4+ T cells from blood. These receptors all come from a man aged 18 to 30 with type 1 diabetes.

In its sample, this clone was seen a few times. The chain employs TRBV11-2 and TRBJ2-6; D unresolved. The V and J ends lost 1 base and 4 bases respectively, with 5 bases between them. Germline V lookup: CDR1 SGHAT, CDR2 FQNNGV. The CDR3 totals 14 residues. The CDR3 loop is CASSLGRGANVLTF. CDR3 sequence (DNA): TGTGCCAGCAGCTTAGGGCGGGGGGCCAACGTCCTGACTTTC.

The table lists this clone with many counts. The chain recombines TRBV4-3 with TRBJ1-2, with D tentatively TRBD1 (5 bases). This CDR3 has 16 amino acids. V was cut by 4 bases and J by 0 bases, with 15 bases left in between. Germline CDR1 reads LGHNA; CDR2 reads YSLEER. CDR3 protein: CASSRETGLANYGYTF. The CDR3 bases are TGCGCCAGCAGCCGAGAAACAGGACTAGCTAACTATGGCTACACCTTC.

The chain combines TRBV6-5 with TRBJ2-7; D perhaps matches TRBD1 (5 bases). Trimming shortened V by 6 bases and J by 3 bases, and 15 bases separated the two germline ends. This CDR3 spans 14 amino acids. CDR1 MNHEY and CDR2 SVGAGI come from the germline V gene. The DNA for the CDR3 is TGTGCCAGCAGGCGACAGCCTACTAACTACGAGCAGTACTTC. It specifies CASRRQPTNYEQYF.

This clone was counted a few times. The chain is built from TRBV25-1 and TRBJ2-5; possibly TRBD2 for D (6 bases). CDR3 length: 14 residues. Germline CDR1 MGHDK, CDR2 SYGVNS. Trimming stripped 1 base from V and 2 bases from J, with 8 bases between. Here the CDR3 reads CASSESGGQETQYF. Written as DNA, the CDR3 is TGTGCCAGCAGTGAATCCGGGGGTCAAGAGACCCAGTACTTC.

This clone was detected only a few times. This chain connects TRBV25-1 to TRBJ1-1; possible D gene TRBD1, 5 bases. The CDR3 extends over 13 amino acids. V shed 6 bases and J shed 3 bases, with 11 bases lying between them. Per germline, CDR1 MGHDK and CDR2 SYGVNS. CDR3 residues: CASRKGWHTEAFF. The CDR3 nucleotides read TGTGCCAGCAGGAAGGGGTGGCACACTGAAGCTTTCTTT.

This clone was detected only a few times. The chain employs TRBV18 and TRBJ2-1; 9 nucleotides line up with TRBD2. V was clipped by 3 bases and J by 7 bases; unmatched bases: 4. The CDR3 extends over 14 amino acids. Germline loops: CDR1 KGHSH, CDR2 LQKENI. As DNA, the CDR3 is TGTGCCAGCTCACCGAGACTAGCGGAAAATGAGCAGTTCTTC. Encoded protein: CASSPRLAENEQFF.

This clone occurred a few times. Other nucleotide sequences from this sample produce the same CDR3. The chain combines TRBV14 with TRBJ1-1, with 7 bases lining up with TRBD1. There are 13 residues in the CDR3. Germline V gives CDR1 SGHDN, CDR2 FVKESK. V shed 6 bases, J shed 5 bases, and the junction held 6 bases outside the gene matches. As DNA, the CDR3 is TGTGCCAGCAGTCAGCAGGGGGTGACTGAAGCTTTCTTT. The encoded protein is CASSQQGVTEAFF.